Below, 21 T cell receptor beta chains from the same sample are listed, as sequenced in a study of shared clonotypes between healthy human individuals (TCRdb year 2020). Preparation of the library involved the immunoSEQ multiplex PCR assay. Entries here come from immuneACCESS through TCRdb and include only in-frame sequences with V and J called. Some clones fail to appear in such tables; in the studies checked, an unresolved V gene covers under half of the shortfall, and the cause of the remainder is unknown. For this sample there are approximately 320,000 clones; less than 85% appear just once. About a tenth of the sample comes from the top ten. Sequencing used memory CD4+ T cells sorted from blood. The cell subset or site label of this sample denotes: CD45RA-negative fraction. These TCRs come from a man aged 30 to 39 in good health.

The rearrangement joins TRBV5-4 to TRBJ2-2; D is unclear. The germline V and J ends were trimmed by 6 bases and 2 bases, with 17 bases remaining between them. The germline V gene encodes CDR1 SGHNT and CDR2 YYREEE (reference sequence). The CDR3 runs 16 residues. The CDR3 loop reads CASNQSDPDNTGELFF. In nucleotides, the CDR3 is TGTGCCAGCAACCAAAGTGATCCAGATAACACCGGGGAGCTGTTTTTT.

The chain links TRBV7-8 to TRBJ2-1, with a possible D match to TRBD2 (6 bases). Germline assignment: CDR1 SGHVS and CDR2 FQNEAQ. This CDR3 region has 16 residues. V was clipped by 5 bases and J by 2 bases, with 16 bases between them. CDR3 DNA: TGTGCCAGCAGCCAAGCCCGGGGACTCGCCTACAATGAGCAGTTCTTC. Translation: CASSQARGLAYNEQFF.

This clone was counted many times. CDR3 bases: TGTGCCACCAGCAAAGGGTGGGGGGCTAATCAGCCCCAGCATTTT. It is translated as CATSKGWGANQPQHF. The rearrangement uses TRBV15 and TRBJ1-5; TRBD1 might be the D (6 bases). V was shortened by 4 bases and J by 4 bases, with 14 bases between the two germline ends. The CDR3 covers 15 residues. Germline lookup yields CDR1 LNHNV and CDR2 YYDKDF (reference sequence).

The chain couples TRBV7-2 to TRBJ2-7; the D is unclear. Trimming took off 5 bases at V and 0 bases at J, with 5 bases between the two ends. This CDR3 is 12 amino acids long. Germline V lookup: CDR1 SGHTA, CDR2 FQGNSA. The CDR3 loop reads CASSRTSYEQYF. The CDR3, as DNA: TGTGCCAGCAGCCGAACCTCCTACGAGCAGTACTTC. Full variable domain (outside the CDR3, taken from reference TRBV7-2 and TRBJ2-7): GAGVSQSPSNKVTEKGKDVELRCDPISGHTALYWYRQSLGQGLEFLIYFQGNSAPDKSGLPSDRFSAERTGGSVSTLTIQRTQQEDSAVYLCASSRTSYEQYFGPGTRLTVT.

This clone has only one observation. This rearrangement joins TRBV19 to TRBJ1-5; maybe TRBD1 (6 bases). Trimming pared 11 bases from V and 0 bases from J, leaving 26 bases between. CDR3 size: 18 residues. Germline-derived CDR1 and CDR2 are LNHDA and SQIVND (reference sequence). Written as DNA, the CDR3 is TGTGCCTCCCAGGGCGGGATGGGGGCACTTCCTAGCAATCAGCCCCAGCATTTT. This translates into CASQGGMGALPSNQPQHF. The whole variable domain, remainder taken from reference TRBV19 and TRBJ1-5, is DGGITQSPKYLFRKEGQNVTLSCEQNLNHDAMYWYRQDPGQGLRLIYYSQIVNDFQKGDIAEGYSVSREKKESFPLTVTSAQKNPTAFYLCASQGGMGALPSNQPQHFGDGTRLSIL.

This clone was found once. This chain uses TRBV27 with TRBJ2-2; 7 bases match TRBD2. The germline gives CDR1 MNHEY, CDR2 SMNVEV (reference sequence). The CDR3 spans 14 residues. The V gene end was trimmed by 8 bases and the J gene end by 3 bases; junction bases not matched to a gene: 6. CDR3 loop: CASRSGIYTGELFF. CDR3 nucleotides: TGTGCCAGCCGAAGCGGGATTTACACCGGGGAGCTGTTTTTT.

The genes are TRBV6-1 and TRBJ1-2; 12 positions agree with TRBD1. Germline lookup yields CDR1 MNHNS and CDR2 SASEGT. V trimming: 5 bases; J trimming: 4 bases; junction bases outside the gene matches: 5. The CDR3 has 15 residues. The CDR3 DNA sequence: TGTGCCAGCAGTCTGGGACAGGGGGCGGCCTATGGCTACACCTTC. The encoded protein is CASSLGQGAAYGYTF.

The chain employs TRBV30 and TRBJ1-5; tentatively, D is TRBD1 (5 bases). The CDR3 consists of 14 residues. Looked up from germline, CDR1 is GTSNPN and CDR2 is SVGIG (reference sequence). Between the trimmed V and J ends, which lost 0 bases and 6 bases, there was a span of 12 bases. CDR3 region: CAWSVGQGSQPQHF. CDR3 coding DNA: TGTGCCTGGAGTGTGGGGCAGGGAAGTCAGCCCCAGCATTTT.

The CDR3 nucleotides are TGTGCCAGCAATTCTGGCACGAGGTCGGGGGCCAACGTCCTGACTTTC. Encoded protein: CASNSGTRSGANVLTF. The genes are TRBV7-9 and TRBJ2-6; D gene uncertain. The CDR3 extends over 16 amino acids. Per the germline V gene, CDR1 is SEHNR and CDR2 is FQNEAQ (reference sequence). V gave up 7 bases and J gave up 4 bases, with 17 bases separating them.

The J gene is TRBJ2-4, the V gene TRBV6-1; 13 positions agree with TRBD2. The germline V gene has CDR1 MNHNS and CDR2 SASEGT. V lost 4 bases and J lost 0; bases outside the gene matches: 6. This CDR3 is built from 18 residues. CDR3 sequence: CASSVLGLAGLAKNIQYF. CDR3 sequence (DNA): TGTGCCAGCAGTGTTTTGGGACTAGCGGGGCTAGCCAAAAACATTCAGTACTTC.

CDR3 amino acids: CASSVGDTQYF. The CDR3 DNA sequence: TGTGCCAGTAGTGTTGGAGATACGCAGTATTTT. This chain joins TRBV19 and TRBJ2-3; D is unresolved. Germline V gene lookup returns CDR1 LNHDA and CDR2 SQIVND (reference sequence). The CDR3 runs 11 residues. V was shortened by 5 bases and J by 5 bases, with 5 bases between the two germline ends.

The CDR3 loop reads CASRLSGGYNEQFF. In DNA, the CDR3 is TGTGCCAGCCGACTTAGCGGGGGCTACAATGAGCAGTTCTTC. The chain links TRBV7-2 to TRBJ2-1, with 9 positions matching TRBD2. The J segment lost 3 bases and the V segment lost 8 bases, leaving 5 bases of the junction unmatched. The CDR3 extends over 14 amino acids. Germline CDR1 is SGHTA and CDR2 is FQGNSA. Supplemented by reference TRBV7-2 and TRBJ2-1, the full variable domain reads GAGVSQSPSNKVTEKGKDVELRCDPISGHTALYWYRQSLGQGLEFLIYFQGNSAPDKSGLPSDRFSAERTGGSVSTLTIQRTQQEDSAVYLCASRLSGGYNEQFFGPGTRLTVL.

Of note for this clone: Other nucleotide sequences from this sample produce the same CDR3. The genes are TRBV6-1 and TRBJ1-5; D is possibly TRBD1 (6 bases). The CDR3 contains 15 residues. Germline assignment: CDR1 MNHNS and CDR2 SASEGT. The V end lost 0 bases, the J end lost 5 bases, and 11 bases lay between the germline ends. This CDR3 is CASSEAGGSYQPQHF. The CDR3 DNA follows: TGTGCCAGCAGTGAAGCAGGGGGATCTTATCAGCCCCAGCATTTT.

This clone was seen a handful of times. This chain connects TRBV14 to TRBJ2-1; TRBD2 aligns across 8 bases. The CDR3 is 15 amino acids. Per germline, CDR1 SGHDN and CDR2 FVKESK. V was clipped by 3 bases and J by 6 bases; unmatched bases: 7. CDR3: CASSQIAGRGNEQFF. The CDR3 DNA is TGTGCCAGCAGCCAGATAGCGGGAAGGGGCAATGAGCAGTTCTTC.

J is TRBJ2-1 and V is TRBV29-1; tentatively, D is TRBD1 (6 bases). Germline CDR1 is SQVTM and CDR2 is ANQGSEA. V was pared by 6 bases and J by 7 bases, with 19 bases between. This CDR3 has 14 amino acids. The CDR3 nucleotides are TGCAGCGTCCTCGGTGGAACAGGGAAGAATGAGCAGTTCTTC. Translating gives CSVLGGTGKNEQFF.

Only one count was recorded for this clone. The J gene is TRBJ2-5, the V gene TRBV6-5; possibly TRBD1 for D (7 bases). CDR1 and CDR2 from the germline V gene are MNHEY and SVGAGI. The CDR3 has 15 residues. Trimming took 5 bases from V and 6 from J, leaving 19 bases between them. The CDR3 nucleotides are TGTGCCAGCAGTAGCCAGGGGGGACTCTCGAAGACCCAGTACTTC. Encoded protein: CASSSQGGLSKTQYF.

CDR3 protein: CASSEFRASNTEAFF. In DNA form, the CDR3 reads TGTGCCAGCAGTGAATTTCGGGCGTCGAACACTGAAGCTTTCTTT. The chain recombines TRBV25-1 with TRBJ1-1; D call uncertain. CDR1 is MGHDK and CDR2 is SYGVNS in the germline V gene. CDR3 length: 15 amino acids. Trimming cost V 1 base and J 1 base, with 10 bases left between them.

A word on this clone: Other DNA sequences in the sample encode the same CDR3. CDR3 amino acids: CASSLLPTTSYEQYF. The CDR3 coding sequence is TGTGCCAGCAGTTTACTCCCCACGACGTCCTACGAGCAGTACTTC. The chain links TRBV27 to TRBJ2-7; D is unresolved. This CDR3 is built from 15 residues. The germline V gene has CDR1 MNHEY and CDR2 SMNVEV (reference sequence). Trimming removed 2 bases from V and 1 base from J, with 12 bases in between.

This sequence joins TRBV7-2 and TRBJ1-5, with D hard to call. This CDR3 is built from 11 residues. Germline V gene sequence: CDR1 SGHTA, CDR2 FQGNSA. V lost 8 bases and J lost 9, with 11 bases in between. CDR3 DNA sequence: TGTGCCAGCCGGACCTGGGGGCCCCAGCATTTT. As protein: CASRTWGPQHF. Together with reference TRBV7-2 and TRBJ1-5, the CDR3 gives the full variable domain: GAGVSQSPSNKVTEKGKDVELRCDPISGHTALYWYRQSLGQGLEFLIYFQGNSAPDKSGLPSDRFSAERTGGSVSTLTIQRTQQEDSAVYLCASRTWGPQHFGDGTRLSIL.

The chain employs TRBV28 and TRBJ2-4, with D unresolved. From germline, CDR1 is MDHEN and CDR2 SYDVKM. V was cut by 3 bases and J by 0 bases, with 9 bases left in between. The CDR3 has 15 residues. CDR3 in DNA: TGTGCCAGCAGTTTGGGTCAGTTAGCCAAAAACATTCAGTACTTC. Amino acid sequence: CASSLGQLAKNIQYF.

This clone was seen more than once but under ten times. The chain combines TRBV7-2 with TRBJ2-7, with D perhaps matching TRBD1 (6 bases). The CDR3 sequence is 15 residues long. Per the germline V gene, CDR1 is SGHTA and CDR2 is FQGNSA. V lost 5 bases and J 0 bases, leaving 14 bases between the germline ends. The DNA for the CDR3 is TGTGCCAGCAGCCCAATGGACAGCATCTCCTACGAGCAGTACTTC. It encodes CASSPMDSISYEQYF.